Listed below are T cell receptor beta chains from one sample, sequenced in a study of T cell changes during pregnancy in multiple sclerosis. Profiled with immunoSEQ multiplex PCR; TCRdb holds only in-frame clones, not every one. The sample yields some 39,000 clones, around 91% seen once. The source was CD4+ T cells from peripheral blood mononuclear cells, collected in the second trimester of pregnancy. The receptors originated from a female donor in good health, enrolled as a control in a pregnancy study. CDR3s include the opening cysteine and the closing phenylalanine or tryptophan. D genes are given only for firm matches. Clone size appears in some rows only: once, few, many, or a class for an expanded clone.

D gene	V gene	J gene	clone size	CDR3 protein	CDR3 DNA
.	TRBV9	TRBJ2-7	.	CASSGMGGRYEQYF	TGTGCCAGCAGCGGGATGGGTGGGAGATACGAGCAGTACTTC
.	TRBV10-3	TRBJ2-7	.	CAIKIGLLDYEQYF	TGTGCCATCAAAATAGGGTTACTAGACTACGAGCAGTACTTC
.	TRBV7-8	TRBJ1-2	.	CASTKYSRGGAVGYTF	TGTGCCAGCACCAAATACTCACGGGGGGGCGCGGTGGGCTACACCTTC
.	TRBV6-6	TRBJ1-4	.	CASSRREKLFF	TGTGCCAGCAGTCGGAGGGAAAAACTGTTTTTT
TRBD1	TRBV28	TRBJ1-1	.	CASRASGTGVTEAFF	TGTGCCAGCAGAGCCTCCGGGACAGGAGTCACTGAAGCTTTCTTT
.	TRBV2	TRBJ1-5	.	CASSEALRAGRRDQPQHF	TGTGCCAGCAGTGAAGCGCTTCGAGCGGGACGGAGGGATCAGCCCCAGCATTTT
TRBD2	TRBV6-1	TRBJ2-3	.	CASSDIAGGQGDTQYF	TGTGCCAGCAGTGATATAGCGGGGGGCCAGGGAGATACGCAGTATTTT
.	TRBV27	TRBJ1-3	.	CASSAFIPDRGNTIYF	TGTGCCAGCAGTGCCTTTATCCCTGACAGAGGAAACACCATATATTTT
TRBD2	TRBV28	TRBJ2-1	.	CAGAERGAGDEQFF	TGTGCCGGTGCGGAGCGGGGGGCCGGCGATGAGCAGTTCTTC
TRBD2	TRBV27	TRBJ2-7	once	CASMGRAPSYEQYF	TGTGCCAGCATGGGGAGGGCTCCCTCCTACGAGCAGTACTTC
.	TRBV15	TRBJ1-2	few	CATSPAGPSYGYTF	TGTGCCACCAGCCCGGCGGGGCCCTCCTATGGCTACACCTTC
.	TRBV7-3	TRBJ2-1	.	CASSPRAGLAYNEQFF	TGTGCCAGCAGCCCACGTGCGGGTTTGGCTTACAATGAGCAGTTCTTC
TRBD1	TRBV7-7	TRBJ2-3	.	CASSLGQGRDTQYF	TGTGCTAGCAGCTTAGGACAGGGGAGAGATACGCAGTATTTT
TRBD1	TRBV29-1	TRBJ2-3	.	CSVFYRGVTDTQYF	TGCAGCGTTTTTTACAGGGGGGTCACAGATACGCAGTATTTT
TRBD1	TRBV7-2	TRBJ1-6	once	CASTGTDFYNSPLHF	TGTGCCAGCACCGGGACAGACTTCTATAATTCACCCCTCCACTTT
.	TRBV5-1	TRBJ1-1	.	CASSFTRGANTEAFF	TGCGCCAGCAGCTTTACCAGGGGTGCGAACACTGAAGCTTTCTTT
TRBD1	TRBV30	TRBJ1-2	.	CAWSYRGGYTF	TGTGCCTGGAGTTACAGGGGTGGCTACACCTTC
TRBD1	TRBV28	TRBJ1-2	.	CASSFRGSLYGYTF	TGTGCCAGCAGTTTCAGGGGGTCCCTCTATGGCTACACCTTC
TRBD2	TRBV15	TRBJ2-5	.	CATSSKVSAFAGGPKTQYF	TGTGCCACCAGCAGTAAGGTGTCGGCATTCGCGGGGGGGCCGAAGACCCAGTACTTC
.	TRBV28	TRBJ1-1	.	CASSHRESAFF	TGTGCCAGCAGCCACCGGGAGTCCGCTTTCTTT
.	TRBV28	TRBJ1-2	few	CASGRSGYTF	TGTGCCAGCGGGAGGAGTGGCTACACCTTC
.	TRBV2	TRBJ1-1	.	CASRSPGAPPEAFF	TGTGCCAGCAGATCACCTGGGGCCCCTCCTGAAGCTTTCTTT
.	TRBV14	TRBJ2-5	.	CASSLNRVNTQYF	TGTGCCAGCAGCCTTAATAGAGTTAATACCCAGTACTTC
.	TRBV2	TRBJ1-4	.	CASMEGGATNEKLFF	TGTGCCAGCATGGAAGGAGGGGCAACTAATGAAAAACTGTTTTTT
.	TRBV28	TRBJ1-6	.	CASTPGGPPLHF	TGTGCCAGCACCCCCGGGGGTCCACCCCTCCACTTT
TRBD2	TRBV6-5	TRBJ2-4	once	CASSPAGGAKNIQYF	TGTGCCAGCAGCCCCGCCGGGGGGGCCAAAAACATTCAGTACTTC
.	TRBV9	TRBJ1-1	.	CASSVGGIGNAEAFF	TGTGCCAGCAGCGTAGGAGGGATCGGGAACGCTGAAGCTTTCTTT
.	TRBV5-1	TRBJ1-5	.	CASSPDGGQPQHF	TGCGCCAGCAGCCCCGACGGGGGTCAGCCCCAGCATTTT
.	TRBV12-5	TRBJ2-1	.	CASGFGGMVNEQFF	TGTGCTAGTGGTTTTGGGGGGATGGTCAATGAGCAGTTCTTC
TRBD1	TRBV6-6	TRBJ1-2	.	CATLLGTGALYGYTF	TGTGCCACACTCCTCGGGACAGGGGCGCTCTATGGCTACACCTTC
TRBD1	TRBV4-1	TRBJ2-5	.	CASSQAGTAETQYF	TGCGCCAGCAGCCAGGCTGGGACAGCGGAGACCCAGTACTTC
TRBD1	TRBV7-9	TRBJ1-2	.	CASSPRTGNYGYTF	TGTGCCAGCAGCCCCAGGACAGGAAACTATGGCTACACCTTC
.	TRBV29-1	TRBJ2-1	.	CSVGQGIEQFF	TGCAGCGTTGGTCAGGGAATTGAGCAGTTCTTC
.	TRBV28	TRBJ1-2	.	CASSYGEYGYTF	TGTGCCAGCAGTTACGGAGAGTATGGCTACACCTTC
.	TRBV7-8	TRBJ2-5	.	CASTYKPGGETQYF	TGTGCCAGCACCTACAAACCCGGGGGAGAGACCCAGTACTTC
.	TRBV9	TRBJ1-2	.	CASSVQGTEWGYTF	TGTGCCAGCAGCGTACAGGGGACGGAATGGGGCTACACCTTC
TRBD2	TRBV11-1	TRBJ2-7	once	CASSLRARGLASEQYF	TGTGCCAGCAGCTTAAGGGCCCGGGGACTAGCGAGCGAGCAGTACTTC
.	TRBV9	TRBJ2-1	.	CASSVDRRSYNEQFF	TGTGCCAGCAGCGTAGATAGGAGATCCTACAATGAGCAGTTCTTC
.	TRBV5-6	TRBJ1-3	.	CASSFQTFSGNTIYF	TGTGCCAGCAGCTTTCAGACTTTCTCTGGAAACACCATATATTTT
.	TRBV18	TRBJ2-1	once	CASSPLGAMSNEQFF	TGTGCCAGCTCACCTTTGGGGGCGATGTCTAATGAGCAGTTCTTC
.	TRBV7-2	TRBJ1-5	.	CASSRLERDNQPQHF	TGTGCCAGCAGCCGACTAGAGCGGGACAATCAGCCCCAGCATTTT
.	TRBV7-6	TRBJ1-1	.	CASSLRGQNTEAFF	TGTGCCAGCAGCCTAAGAGGTCAGAACACTGAAGCTTTCTTT
.	TRBV28	TRBJ1-5	.	CASSLRPPGNQPQHF	TGTGCCAGCAGTTTACGTCCCCCCGGGAATCAGCCCCAGCATTTT